These 11 T cell receptor beta chains were sequenced from one sample in a study of T cells after yellow fever vaccination. TCRdb re-called the 5' RACE reads with MiXCR, one entry per CDR3 protein. This sample carries some 350,000 distinct CDR3 sequences, around 6.4% of them seen once, and the ten largest clones take approximately 16%. The sample in question was PBMCs, obtained 5 days after the yellow fever booster vaccination. All receptors come from a man aged 25-45 years who received the YFV17D yellow fever vaccine.

V usage is TRBV5-8 and J usage is TRBJ2-3; D is possibly TRBD2 (5 bases). Trimming shortened V by 3 bases and J by 6 bases, and 5 bases separated the two germline ends. The V gene's germline CDR1 is SGHTS and CDR2 YDEGEE. The CDR3 loop spans 11 amino acids. The CDR3 DNA is TGTGCCAGCAGCTGGACTGATACGCAGTATTTT. It yields the protein CASSWTDTQYF.

In this sample, this clonotype turned up many times. The chain is built from TRBV7-2 and TRBJ2-2, with D perhaps matching TRBD2 (5 bases). Germline CDR1 and CDR2: SGHTA and FQGNSA. The CDR3 is made up of 14 amino acids. The germline V and J ends were trimmed by 1 base and 8 bases, with 11 bases remaining between them. The CDR3 DNA reads as TGTGCCAGCAGCTTAGTGGCGGGCGCAGGGGAGCTGTTTTTT. Translation: CASSLVAGAGELFF.

The chain has TRBV7-2 and TRBJ2-3, with D possibly being TRBD2 (6 bases). The V end was cut by 3 bases, the J end by 1 base, with 14 bases between. The CDR3 is made up of 16 amino acids. In germline, CDR1 is SGHTA, CDR2 FQGNSA. The CDR3 DNA sequence: TGTGCCAGCAGCTTGGGACTCGGAGCGGGCACAGATACGCAGTATTTT. This encodes CASSLGLGAGTDTQYF.

This clonotype was counted many times. The chain uses TRBV7-9 and TRBJ2-1; D gene uncertain. V was pared by 5 bases and J by 6 bases, with 8 bases between. The CDR3 extends over 12 amino acids. Germline CDR1 and CDR2: SEHNR and FQNEAQ (reference sequence). The CDR3 here is CASSEILNEQFF. The CDR3 DNA is TGTGCCAGCAGCGAGATCCTCAATGAGCAGTTCTTC.

The V call is TRBV28, the J call TRBJ1-1, with D tentatively TRBD1 (6 bases). V gave up 4 bases and J gave up 7 bases, with 10 bases separating them. This CDR3 region has 12 residues. Germline CDR1 is MDHEN and CDR2 is SYDVKM. This chain's CDR3 is CASSYPTGEAFF. In nucleotides, the CDR3 is TGTGCCAGCAGTTACCCGACAGGTGAAGCTTTCTTT.

This clonotype was seen at least ten times. The DNA of the CDR3 is TGTGCCAGCAGACAGGCACAATTTATGGCCAAAAACATTCAGTACTTC. This encodes CASRQAQFMAKNIQYF. The chain is built from TRBV28 and TRBJ2-4; TRBD1 might be the D (5 bases). Trimming removed 6 bases at V and 1 base at J, with 16 bases between. Germline V lookup: CDR1 MDHEN, CDR2 SYDVKM. There are 16 residues in the CDR3.

The chain uses TRBV11-1 and TRBJ2-2; D is undetermined. This CDR3 region has 19 residues. V was trimmed by 5 bases and J by 2 bases, leaving 24 bases between them. Per the germline V gene, CDR1 is SGHAT and CDR2 is FQDESV (reference sequence). CDR3 residues: CASSIYPFGGETNTGELFF. DNA for the CDR3: TGTGCCAGCAGCATATATCCCTTCGGTGGCGAAACTAACACCGGGGAGCTGTTTTTT.

About this clonotype: Compared with germline, one end of the junction differs, possibly owing to a read error. The CDR3 loop reads CSALLTGAF. DNA of the CDR3: TGCAGTGCTTTACTAACGGGTGCGTTC. V gene TRBV20-1 combines with J gene TRBJ2-4; D unresolved. The CDR3 consists of 9 residues. Per germline, CDR1 DFQATT and CDR2 SNEGSKA (reference sequence).

This sequence joins TRBV5-1 and TRBJ2-4; D tentatively reads TRBD1 or TRBD2 (7 bases each). The CDR3 totals 14 residues. Germline V gene lookup returns CDR1 SGHRS and CDR2 YFSETQ. V lost 4 bases and J 6 bases, leaving 14 bases between the germline ends. The CDR3 DNA reads TGCGCCAGCAGCGGGGGGGACAGAGGAAACATTCAGTACTTC. Translation: CASSGGDRGNIQYF.

The chain recombines TRBV7-2 with TRBJ2-5, with 7 bases lining up with TRBD2. The CDR3 runs to 14 residues. The V gene's germline CDR1 is SGHTA and CDR2 FQGNSA. J was trimmed by 5 bases and V by 7 bases; bases with no gene match: 10. This CDR3 is CASTPTRGSETQYF. CDR3 bases: TGTGCCAGCACCCCGACCCGCGGGAGTGAGACCCAGTACTTC. The entire variable domain, with the rest obtained from reference TRBV7-2 and TRBJ2-5, is as follows: GAGVSQSPSNKVTEKGKDVELRCDPISGHTALYWYRQSLGQGLEFLIYFQGNSAPDKSGLPSDRFSAERTGGSVSTLTIQRTQQEDSAVYLCASTPTRGSETQYFGPGTRLLVL.

DNA for the CDR3: TGTGCCACCACAGCGGGAGGGGGCACCGGGGAGCTGTTTTTT. It yields the protein CATTAGGGTGELFF. The chain recombines TRBV15 with TRBJ2-2, with 10 bases identical to TRBD2. The J segment lost 4 bases and the V segment lost 7 bases, leaving 3 bases of the junction unmatched. Germline CDR1 is LNHNV and CDR2 is YYDKDF (reference sequence). The CDR3 loop spans 14 amino acids.